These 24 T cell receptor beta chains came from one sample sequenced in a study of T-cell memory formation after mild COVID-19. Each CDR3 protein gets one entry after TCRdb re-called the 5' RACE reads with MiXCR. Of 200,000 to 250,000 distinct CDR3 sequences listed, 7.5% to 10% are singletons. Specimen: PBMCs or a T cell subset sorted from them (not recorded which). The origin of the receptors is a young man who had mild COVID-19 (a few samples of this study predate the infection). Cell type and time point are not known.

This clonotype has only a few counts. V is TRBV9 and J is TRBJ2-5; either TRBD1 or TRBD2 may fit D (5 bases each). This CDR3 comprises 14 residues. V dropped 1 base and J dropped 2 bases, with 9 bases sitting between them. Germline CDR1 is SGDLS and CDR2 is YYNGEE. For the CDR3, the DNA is TGTGCCAGCAGCGTAACCGGGACGCAAGAGACCCAGTACTTC. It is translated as CASSVTGTQETQYF. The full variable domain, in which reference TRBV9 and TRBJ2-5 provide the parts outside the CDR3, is DSGVTQTPKHLITATGQRVTLRCSPRSGDLSVYWYQQSLDQGLQFLIQYYNGEERAKGNILERFSAQQFPDLHSELNLSSLELGDSALYFCASSVTGTQETQYFGPGTRLLVL.

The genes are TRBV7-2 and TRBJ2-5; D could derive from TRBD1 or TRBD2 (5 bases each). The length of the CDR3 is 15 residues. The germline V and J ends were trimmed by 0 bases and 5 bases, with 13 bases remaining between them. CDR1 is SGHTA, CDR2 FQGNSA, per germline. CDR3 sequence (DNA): TGTGCCAGCAGCTTAGCACGGGGCCGCCCTGAGACCCAGTACTTC. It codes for CASSLARGRPETQYF.

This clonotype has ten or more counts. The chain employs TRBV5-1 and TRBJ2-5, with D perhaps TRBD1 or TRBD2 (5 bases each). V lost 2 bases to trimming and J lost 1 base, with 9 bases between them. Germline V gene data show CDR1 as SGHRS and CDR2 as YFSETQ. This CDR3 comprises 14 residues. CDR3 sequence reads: CASSFGTAQETQYF. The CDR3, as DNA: TGCGCCAGCAGCTTTGGGACGGCCCAAGAGACCCAGTACTTC.

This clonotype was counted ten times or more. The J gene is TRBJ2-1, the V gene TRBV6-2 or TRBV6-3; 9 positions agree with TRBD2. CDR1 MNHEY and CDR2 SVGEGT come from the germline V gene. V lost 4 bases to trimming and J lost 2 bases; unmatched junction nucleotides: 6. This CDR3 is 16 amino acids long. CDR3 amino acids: CASSLAGGRTYNEQFF. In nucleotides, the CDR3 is TGTGCCAGCAGTTTGGCGGGGGGGCGGACCTACAATGAGCAGTTCTTC.

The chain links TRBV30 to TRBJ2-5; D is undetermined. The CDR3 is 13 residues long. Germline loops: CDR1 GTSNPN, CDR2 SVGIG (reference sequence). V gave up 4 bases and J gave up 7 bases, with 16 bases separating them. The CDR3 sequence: CAWNGPGTGTQYF. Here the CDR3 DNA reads TGTGCCTGGAATGGACCGGGCACGGGGACCCAGTACTTC.

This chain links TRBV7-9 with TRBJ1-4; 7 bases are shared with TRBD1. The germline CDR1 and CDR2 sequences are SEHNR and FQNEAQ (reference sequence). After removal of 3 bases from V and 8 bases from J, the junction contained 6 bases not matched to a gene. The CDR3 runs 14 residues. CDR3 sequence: CASSFGDRVEKLFF. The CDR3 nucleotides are TGTGCCAGCAGCTTTGGGGACAGAGTCGAAAAACTGTTTTTT.

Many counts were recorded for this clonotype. For the CDR3, the DNA is TGTGCCAGCAGCCTAGCGGGGGGGCAGGTGGATACGCAGTATTTT. This translates into CASSLAGGQVDTQYF. The chain combines TRBV4-2 with TRBJ2-3; 11 bases line up with TRBD2. The CDR3 length is 15 residues. The V segment lost 4 bases and the J segment 6 bases; nucleotides outside the gene matches: 6. Germline-derived CDR1 and CDR2 are LGHNA and YNFKEQ.

The CDR3 DNA reads TGTGCCAGTAGTATCCATCGGACAGGGCATAGCAATCAGCCCCAGCATTTT. Encoded protein: CASSIHRTGHSNQPQHF. The chain combines TRBV19 with TRBJ1-5; 8 nucleotides align to TRBD1. V lost 3 bases to trimming and J lost 0 bases; unmatched junction nucleotides: 7. This CDR3 is built from 17 residues. Germline V gene lookup returns CDR1 LNHDA and CDR2 SQIVND (reference sequence).

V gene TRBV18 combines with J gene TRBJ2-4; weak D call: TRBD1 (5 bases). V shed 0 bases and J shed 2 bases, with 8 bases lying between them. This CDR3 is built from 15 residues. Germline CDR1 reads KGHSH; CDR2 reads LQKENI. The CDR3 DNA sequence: TGTGCCAGCTCACCACCTGCAGGGACCAAAAACATTCAGTACTTC. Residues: CASSPPAGTKNIQYF.

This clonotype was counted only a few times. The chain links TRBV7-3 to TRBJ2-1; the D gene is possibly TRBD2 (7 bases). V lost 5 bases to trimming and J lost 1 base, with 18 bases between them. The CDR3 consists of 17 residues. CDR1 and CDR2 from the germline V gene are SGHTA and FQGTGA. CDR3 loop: CASSPFWGGLSYNEQFF. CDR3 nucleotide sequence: TGTGCCAGCAGCCCTTTTTGGGGGGGGCTGTCCTACAATGAGCAGTTCTTC. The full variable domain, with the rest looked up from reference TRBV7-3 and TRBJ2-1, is GAGVSQTPSNKVTEKGKYVELRCDPISGHTALYWYRQSLGQGPEFLIYFQGTGAADDSGLPNDRFFAVRPEGSVSTLKIQRTERGDSAVYLCASSPFWGGLSYNEQFFGPGTRLTVL.

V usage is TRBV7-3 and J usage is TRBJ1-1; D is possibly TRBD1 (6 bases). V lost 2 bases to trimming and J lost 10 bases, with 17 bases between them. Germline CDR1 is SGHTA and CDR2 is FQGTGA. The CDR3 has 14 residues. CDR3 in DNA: TGTGCCAGCAGCTTAGAAGGGGGACTAGGCATAGCTTTCTTT. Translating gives CASSLEGGLGIAFF.

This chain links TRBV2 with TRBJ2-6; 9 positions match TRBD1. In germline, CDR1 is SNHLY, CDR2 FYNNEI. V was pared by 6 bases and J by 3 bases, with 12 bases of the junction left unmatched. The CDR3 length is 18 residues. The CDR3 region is CASRAWRTGAGGANVLTF. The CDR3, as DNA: TGTGCCAGCAGGGCATGGAGGACAGGGGCTGGTGGGGCCAACGTCCTGACTTTC.

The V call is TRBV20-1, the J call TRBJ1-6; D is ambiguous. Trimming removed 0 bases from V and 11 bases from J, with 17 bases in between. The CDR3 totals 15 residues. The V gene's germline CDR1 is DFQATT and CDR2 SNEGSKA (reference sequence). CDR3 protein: CSARDFTKVGTPLHF. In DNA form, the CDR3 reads TGCAGTGCTAGAGATTTTACCAAGGTCGGGACACCCCTCCACTTT.

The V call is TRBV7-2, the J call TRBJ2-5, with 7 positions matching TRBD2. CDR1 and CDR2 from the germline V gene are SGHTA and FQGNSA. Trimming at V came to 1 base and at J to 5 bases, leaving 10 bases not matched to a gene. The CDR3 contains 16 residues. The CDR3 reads CASSLGSTSMRETQYF. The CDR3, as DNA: TGTGCCAGCAGCTTAGGGTCGACTAGCATGCGGGAGACCCAGTACTTC. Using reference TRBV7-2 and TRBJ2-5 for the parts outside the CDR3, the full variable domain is GAGVSQSPSNKVTEKGKDVELRCDPISGHTALYWYRQSLGQGLEFLIYFQGNSAPDKSGLPSDRFSAERTGGSVSTLTIQRTQQEDSAVYLCASSLGSTSMRETQYFGPGTRLLVL.

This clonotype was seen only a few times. The CDR3 nucleotides read TGCGCCAGCAGCCGGACAGCTCCCTATGGCTACACCTTC. It is translated as CASSRTAPYGYTF. The V gene is TRBV5-1, the J gene TRBJ1-2; D is possibly TRBD1 (6 bases). Germline values: CDR1 SGHRS, CDR2 YFSETQ. V shed 4 bases and J shed 4 bases, with 11 bases lying between them. The CDR3 totals 13 residues.

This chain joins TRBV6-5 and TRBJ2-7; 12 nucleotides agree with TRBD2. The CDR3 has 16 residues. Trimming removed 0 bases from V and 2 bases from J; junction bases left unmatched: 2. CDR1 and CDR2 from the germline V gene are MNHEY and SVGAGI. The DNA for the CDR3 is TGTGCCAGCAGTTACTCAGCTAGCGGGGGGGCCTACGAGCAGTACTTC. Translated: CASSYSASGGAYEQYF.

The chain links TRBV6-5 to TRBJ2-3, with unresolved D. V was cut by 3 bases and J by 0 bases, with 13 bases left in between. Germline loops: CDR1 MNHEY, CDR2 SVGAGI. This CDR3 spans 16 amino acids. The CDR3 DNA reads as TGTGCCAGCAGTTATAATTGGGTAGCCAGCACAGATACGCAGTATTTT. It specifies CASSYNWVASTDTQYF.

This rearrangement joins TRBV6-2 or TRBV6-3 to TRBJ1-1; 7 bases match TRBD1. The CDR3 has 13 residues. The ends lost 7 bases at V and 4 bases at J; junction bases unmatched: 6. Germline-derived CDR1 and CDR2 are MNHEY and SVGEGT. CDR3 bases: TGTGCCAGCAAACGGGACAGTTTCACTGAAGCTTTCTTT. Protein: CASKRDSFTEAFF.

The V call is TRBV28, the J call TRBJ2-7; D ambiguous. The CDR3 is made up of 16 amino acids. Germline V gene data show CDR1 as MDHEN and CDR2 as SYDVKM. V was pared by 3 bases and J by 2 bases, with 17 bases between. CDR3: CASSFRLTDLTYEQYV. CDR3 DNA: TGTGCCAGCAGTTTCCGGCTGACTGACCTAACCTACGAGCAGTACGTC.

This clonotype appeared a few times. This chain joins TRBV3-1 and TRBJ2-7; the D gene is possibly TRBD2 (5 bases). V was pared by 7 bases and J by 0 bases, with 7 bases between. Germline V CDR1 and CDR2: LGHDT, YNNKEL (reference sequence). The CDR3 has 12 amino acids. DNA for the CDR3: TGTGCCAGCACGGGGAACTCCTACGAGCAGTACTTC. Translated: CASTGNSYEQYF.

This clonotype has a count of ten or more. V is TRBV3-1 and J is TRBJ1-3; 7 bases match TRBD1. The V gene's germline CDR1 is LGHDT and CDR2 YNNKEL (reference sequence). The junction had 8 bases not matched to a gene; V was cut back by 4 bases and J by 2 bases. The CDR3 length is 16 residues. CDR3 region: CASSRGPGGTGNTIYF. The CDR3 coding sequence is TGTGCCAGCAGCCGAGGGCCAGGGGGAACTGGAAACACCATATATTTT.

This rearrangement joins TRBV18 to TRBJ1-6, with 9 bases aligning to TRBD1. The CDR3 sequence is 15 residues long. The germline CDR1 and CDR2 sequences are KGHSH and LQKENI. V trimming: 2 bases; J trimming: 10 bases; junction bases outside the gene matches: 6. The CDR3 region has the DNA TGTGCCAGCTCACCAAGGACAGGGGACGGCTCACCCCTCCACTTT. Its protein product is CASSPRTGDGSPLHF. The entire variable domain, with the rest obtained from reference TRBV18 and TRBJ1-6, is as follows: NAGVMQNPRHLVRRRGQEARLRCSPMKGHSHVYWYRQLPEEGLKFMVYLQKENIIDESGMPKERFSAEFPKEGPSILRIQQVVRGDSAAYFCASSPRTGDGSPLHFGNGTRLTVT.

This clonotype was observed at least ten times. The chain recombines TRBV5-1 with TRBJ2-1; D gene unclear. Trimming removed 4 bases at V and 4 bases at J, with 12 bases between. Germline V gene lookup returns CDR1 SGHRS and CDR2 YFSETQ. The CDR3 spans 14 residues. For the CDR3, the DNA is TGCGCCAGCAGCCTGACAATCACGTACAATGAGCAGTTCTTC. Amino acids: CASSLTITYNEQFF.

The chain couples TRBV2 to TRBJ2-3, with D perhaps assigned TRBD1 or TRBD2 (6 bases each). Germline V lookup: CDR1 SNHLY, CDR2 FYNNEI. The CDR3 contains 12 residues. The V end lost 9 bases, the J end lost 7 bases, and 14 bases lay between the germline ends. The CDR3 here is CASAGEVNTQYF. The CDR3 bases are TGTGCCAGTGCAGGGGAGGTGAATACGCAGTATTTT.